A selection of T cell receptor beta chains follows, all from one sample in a study of T cells in Graves' hyperthyroidism and ophthalmopathy. TCRdb ran MiXCR on the multiplex PCR reads and lists one entry per CDR3 protein. The sample holds 400,000 or so distinct CDR3 sequences, around 15% seen once. The source material was blood. All receptors derive from a man aged 50-59 years with Graves' ophthalmopathy. The CDR3 runs from the conserved cysteine through the conserved F or W. A D gene is named only where the DNA matches it firmly. Some rows have no size entry. The others give once, few or many, or a class for an expanded clone.

d_call,v_call,clone_size,j_call,cdr3_aa,cdr3_nt
NA,TRBV12-3/TRBV12-4,few,TRBJ2-5,CASSFTYQETQYF,TGTGCCAGCAGTTTTACCTATCAAGAGACCCAGTACTTC
NA,TRBV11-3,many,TRBJ1-1,CASSDYRVTEAFF,TGTGCCAGCAGCGACTACAGGGTGACTGAAGCTTTCTTT
NA,TRBV9,NA,TRBJ1-4,CASSVEMGANEKLFF,TGTGCCAGCAGCGTAGAGATGGGGGCTAATGAAAAACTGTTTTTT
TRBD2,TRBV4-1,NA,TRBJ2-5,CASSQVPREGRETQYF,TGCGCCAGCAGCCAAGTTCCGCGGGAGGGCCGGGAGACCCAGTACTTC
NA,TRBV2,many,TRBJ2-1,CASRTAPHDEQFF,TGTGCCAGCCGCACCGCCCCTCACGATGAGCAGTTCTTC
NA,TRBV20-1,NA,TRBJ1-3,CSAPATTGNTIYF,TGCAGTGCGCCGGCCACGACTGGAAACACCATATATTTT
NA,TRBV7-2,many,TRBJ2-7,CASSLVGSRVYEQYF,TGTGCCAGCAGCTTAGTAGGTAGTAGAGTCTACGAGCAGTACTTC
NA,TRBV29-1,many,TRBJ2-7,CSAVKGGEQYF,TGCAGCGCCGTAAAGGGGGGCGAGCAGTACTTC
TRBD2,TRBV7-2,many,TRBJ2-7,CASRSRLAGVYEQYF,TGTGCCAGCAGGTCCAGACTAGCGGGTGTCTACGAGCAGTACTTC
NA,TRBV4-1,few,TRBJ2-3,CASSQPRGGGSGRTDTQYF,TGCGCCAGCAGCCAACCGCGCGGCGGAGGAAGCGGACGCACAGATACGCAGTATTTT
TRBD2,TRBV7-3,NA,TRBJ2-1,CASSLISTGTSGGAFYNEQFF,TGTGCCAGCAGCTTAATATCAACGGGGACTAGCGGAGGAGCTTTCTACAATGAGCAGTTCTTC
TRBD2,TRBV20-1,many,TRBJ2-7,CSARQGLAYEQYF,TGCAGTGCTAGACAGGGACTAGCCTACGAGCAGTACTTC
TRBD2,TRBV11-1,many,TRBJ2-7,CASTIAGPASYEQYF,TGTGCCAGCACGATAGCGGGACCAGCTTCCTACGAGCAGTACTTC
NA,TRBV20-1,many,TRBJ2-5,CSARTLETQYF,TGCAGTGCTAGGACGCTAGAGACCCAGTACTTC
NA,TRBV28,NA,TRBJ2-4,CAIRGGSEANIQYF,TGTGCCATAAGGGGGGGGTCGGAGGCCAACATTCAGTACTTC
TRBD1,TRBV5-5,many,TRBJ1-6,CASSSRQGASSYNSPLHF,TGTGCCAGCAGCTCAAGACAGGGGGCCAGCTCCTATAATTCACCCCTCCACTTT
NA,TRBV7-2,NA,TRBJ2-3,CVSSLNRHQITDTQYF,TGTGTCAGCAGCCTGAACAGACACCAAATCACAGATACGCAGTATTTT
NA,TRBV29-1,NA,TRBJ2-3,CSVNLGLQSTDTQYF,TGCAGCGTGAACCTGGGACTCCAATCCACAGATACGCAGTATTTT
NA,TRBV12-3/TRBV12-4,NA,TRBJ2-3,CASSPPGGGERDTQYF,TGTGCCAGCAGTCCCCCTGGGGGCGGGGAGAGAGATACGCAGTATTTT
NA,TRBV2,many,TRBJ2-5,CASSEEGSGQETQYF,TGTGCCAGCAGTGAAGAGGGGAGCGGGCAAGAGACCCAGTACTTC
NA,TRBV6-1,NA,TRBJ2-5,CASGGQPQETQYF,TGCGCCAGCGGTGGACAGCCCCAAGAGACCCAGTACTTC
NA,TRBV6-4,NA,TRBJ2-3,CASSETGLGTDTQYF,TGTGCCAGCAGTGAAACGGGTCTGGGCACAGATACGCAGTATTTT
NA,TRBV6-1,few,TRBJ2-2,CASSEGTVPGELFF,TGTGCCAGCAGTGAAGGGACAGTCCCCGGGGAGCTGTTTTTT
NA,TRBV30,few,TRBJ1-1,CAWKKSWTEAFF,TGTGCCTGGAAAAAGTCCTGGACCGAAGCTTTCTTT
TRBD2,TRBV3-1,NA,TRBJ2-1,CASSQEANSGTTWNEQFF,TGTGCCAGCAGCCAAGAAGCCAATAGCGGGACAACCTGGAATGAGCAGTTCTTC
TRBD2,TRBV20-1,many,TRBJ2-1,CSASSGRGYNEQFF,TGCAGTGCCTCTAGCGGAAGGGGTTACAATGAGCAGTTCTTC
TRBD2,TRBV20-1,many,TRBJ2-3,CSAQGLAGGADTQYF,TGCAGTGCTCAAGGACTAGCGGGAGGTGCAGATACGCAGTATTTT
TRBD2,TRBV5-1,NA,TRBJ2-5,CASSATGTRSETQYF,TGCGCCAGCAGCGCCACCGGGACTAGGTCGGAGACCCAGTACTTC
NA,TRBV7-9,many,TRBJ1-2,CASSSWGLNYGYTF,TGTGCCAGCAGCTCTTGGGGTTTGAACTATGGCTACACCTTC
NA,TRBV5-1,NA,TRBJ2-7,CASSPQGQTYEQYF,TGCGCCAGCAGCCCGCAGGGGCAAACCTACGAGCAGTACTTC
NA,TRBV20-1,many,TRBJ1-6,CSAREKARTWASPLHF,TGCAGTGCTAGAGAGAAGGCACGGACCTGGGCTTCACCCCTCCACTTT
TRBD2,TRBV5-1,few,TRBJ2-7,CASSLLDSGGSYEQYF,TGCGCCAGCAGCCTCCTTGATAGCGGGGGTAGTTACGAGCAGTACTTC
NA,TRBV11-2,many,TRBJ2-7,CASSLVRSSYEQYF,TGTGCCAGCAGCTTAGTCCGGAGCTCCTACGAGCAGTACTTC
NA,TRBV11-2,many,TRBJ2-1,CASSLVGLGQFRGYNEQFF,TGTGCCAGCAGCTTAGTCGGGTTAGGTCAGTTTCGTGGATACAATGAGCAGTTCTTC
TRBD1,TRBV5-1,few,TRBJ2-3,CASSPGQGVRTDTQYF,TGCGCCAGCAGCCCGGGACAGGGGGTCCGCACAGATACGCAGTATTTT
TRBD1,TRBV5-1,many,TRBJ2-7,CASSFTGGYEQYF,TGCGCCAGCAGCTTCACAGGGGGCTACGAGCAGTACTTC
NA,TRBV27,many,TRBJ2-6,CASSLPEGSTDETGANVLTF,TGTGCCAGCAGTTTACCTGAAGGGTCTACCGACGAGACTGGGGCCAACGTCCTGACTTTC
NA,TRBV7-9,many,TRBJ2-6,CASSFVASSGANVLTF,TGTGCCAGCAGCTTCGTAGCTTCATCCGGGGCCAACGTCCTGACTTTC
TRBD1,TRBV5-1,many,TRBJ2-1,CASSPSGQGSYNEQFF,TGCGCCAGCAGCCCGTCGGGACAGGGCTCCTACAATGAGCAGTTCTTC
TRBD2,TRBV18,many,TRBJ2-3,CASSPGRLAGVYTQYF,TGTGCCAGCTCACCAGGACGACTAGCGGGAGTGTATACGCAGTATTTT
TRBD2,TRBV6-2/TRBV6-3,many,TRBJ2-1,CASRLTSGATNEQFF,TGTGCCAGCAGACTCACTAGCGGGGCCACTAATGAGCAGTTCTTC
NA,TRBV7-9,few,TRBJ1-5,CASSLGEQGRGQPQHF,TGTGCCAGCAGCTTGGGTGAGCAGGGGCGGGGACAGCCCCAGCATTTT
NA,TRBV30,many,TRBJ1-3,CAWSVGGTYTIYF,TGTGCCTGGAGTGTAGGCGGGACATACACCATATATTTT
NA,TRBV10-2,NA,TRBJ2-3,CASGIYNTDTQYF,TGCGCCAGCGGGATCTATAACACAGATACGCAGTATTTT
NA,TRBV11-2,few,TRBJ2-3,CASSFPVATQYF,TGTGCCAGCAGCTTTCCTGTTGCGACGCAGTATTTT
NA,TRBV2,many,TRBJ2-1,CASRPRVLAGEQFF,TGTGCCAGCAGGCCCAGGGTTCTGGCGGGAGAGCAGTTCTTC
NA,TRBV12-3/TRBV12-4,many,TRBJ2-5,CASSLGSTVIQETQYF,TGTGCCAGCAGTTTAGGCAGTACGGTCATCCAAGAGACCCAGTACTTC
NA,TRBV12-3/TRBV12-4,many,TRBJ2-3,CASSYQVGDTDTQYF,TGTGCCAGCAGTTATCAGGTCGGGGATACAGATACGCAGTATTTT
NA,TRBV28,NA,TRBJ2-7,CASSLRRVAYEQYF,TGTGCCAGCAGTTTACGGCGGGTCGCCTACGAGCAGTACTTC
NA,TRBV12-3/TRBV12-4,many,TRBJ2-3,CASTSGPDTQYF,TGTGCCAGCACCTCCGGACCAGATACGCAGTATTTT
NA,TRBV7-2,many,TRBJ2-1,CASSRELSSYNEQFF,TGTGCCAGCAGCCGCGAGTTGAGCTCCTACAATGAGCAGTTCTTC
TRBD1,TRBV30,many,TRBJ1-5,CAWRQGGQPQHF,TGTGCCTGGCGACAGGGAGGTCAGCCCCAGCATTTT
TRBD2,TRBV20-1,many,TRBJ2-5,CSAWTSGRFQYF,TGCAGTGCTTGGACTAGCGGGAGGTTTCAGTACTTC
NA,TRBV16,few,TRBJ2-1,CASSQSAPSYNEQFF,TGTGCCAGCAGCCAATCTGCCCCCTCCTACAATGAGCAGTTCTTC
NA,TRBV5-5,many,TRBJ1-1,CASSWGGTEAFF,TGTGCCAGCAGCTGGGGAGGCACTGAAGCTTTCTTT
NA,TRBV6-6,few,TRBJ2-1,CASSYSRAYNEQFF,TGTGCCAGCAGTTACTCTCGCGCCTACAATGAGCAGTTCTTC
TRBD1,TRBV7-2,many,TRBJ2-5,CASSNRRGGMETQYF,TGTGCCAGCAGCAACCGGAGAGGGGGCATGGAGACCCAGTACTTC
NA,TRBV27,few,TRBJ2-4,CASSWTLRNIQYF,TGTGCCAGCAGTTGGACGTTACGGAACATTCAGTACTTC